These 5 T cell receptor beta chains originate from one sample sequenced in a study of cytomegalovirus exposure and HLA in healthy donors. The PCR employed 60 Vbeta primers together with 13 Jbeta primers. Here immunoSEQ multiplex PCR was the method, and the copy in TCRdb shows in-frame clones only, minus some. The sample contains around 150,000 clones, roughly 81% of which appear only once. The specimen sequenced was PBMCs. These TCRs come from a woman between 45 and 65 years old in good health and CMV-seronegative.

This clone was observed once. Additional DNA sequences in this sample encode the identical CDR3. The rearrangement joins TRBV4-3 to TRBJ2-2; perhaps TRBD1 as D (6 bases). This CDR3 contains 17 residues. Trimming left V 1 base short and J 4 bases short, with 16 bases between. Per the germline V gene, CDR1 is LGHNA and CDR2 is YSLEER. Written as DNA, the CDR3 is TGCGCCAGCAGCCAAGGGACCGGAGGACAGAGCACCGGGGAGCTGTTTTTT. It encodes CASSQGTGGQSTGELFF.

This clone was recorded a few times. This chain connects TRBV5-4 to TRBJ1-6; D uncertain. The CDR3 has 15 residues. Germline V lookup: CDR1 SGHNT, CDR2 YYREEE (reference sequence). V lost 1 base and J lost 3, with 8 bases in between. The CDR3 coding sequence is TGTGCCAGCAGCTTGCAGGAAGGCTATAATTCACCCCTCCACTTT. It specifies CASSLQEGYNSPLHF.

The rearrangement joins TRBV6-5 to TRBJ2-3; D perhaps matches TRBD2 (6 bases). The length of the CDR3 is 15 residues. Germline V gene sequence: CDR1 MNHEY, CDR2 SVGAGI. Trimming shortened V by 0 bases and J by 0 bases, and 7 bases separated the two germline ends. This CDR3 reads CASSYSEGSTDTQYF. The DNA for the CDR3 is TGTGCCAGCAGTTACTCGGAGGGTAGCACAGATACGCAGTATTTT.

CDR3 region: CASSLGTGGWFSPLHF. Here the CDR3 DNA reads TGTGCCAGCAGCTTGGGAACAGGGGGCTGGTTTTCACCCCTCCACTTT. The chain links TRBV5-8 to TRBJ1-6; 9 bases agree with TRBD1. Germline CDR1 is SGHTS and CDR2 is YDEGEE. The length of the CDR3 is 16 residues. Unmatched junction bases numbered 7, after V lost 0 bases and J lost 9 bases.

This chain connects TRBV7-8 to TRBJ1-6, with D uncertain. The CDR3 contains 18 residues. V was shortened by 1 base and J by 0 bases, with 13 bases between the two germline ends. Germline assignment: CDR1 SGHVS and CDR2 FQNEAQ. The CDR3, as DNA: TGTGCCAGCAGCTTAGGGGGTTTGGGGAGCTCCTATAATTCACCCCTCCACTTT. Translated, it gives CASSLGGLGSSYNSPLHF.